This is a list of T cell receptor beta chains from one sample in a study of identical twins. From the 5' RACE reads, TCRdb called clonotypes with MiXCR, one entry per CDR3 protein. The table shows about 430,000 distinct CDR3 sequences, with about a fifth occurring only once. Sequenced material: naive T cells sorted from blood. The source of these receptors is a man aged 50 to 59 in good health. Each CDR3 is given with its conserved first and last residue. The order of the fields is V gene, J gene, CDR3 protein.

TRBV10-3	TRBJ1-6	CAISESQENNSPLHF
TRBV18	TRBJ2-5	CASSLLAILYQETQYF
TRBV5-6	TRBJ1-2	CASSLDISTGYTF
TRBV5-5	TRBJ2-7	CASSLGIADTYEQYF
TRBV4-2	TRBJ2-1	CASSQEYGTGGKNEQFF
TRBV5-1	TRBJ2-1	CASSLVSAEQFF
TRBV7-2	TRBJ2-1	CASSLSQDNEQFF
TRBV7-8	TRBJ2-2	CASSLWTSGRKNAMTGELFF
TRBV20-1	TRBJ2-1	CSASTGAGGYNEQFF
TRBV7-9	TRBJ1-1	CASSLDAAMNTEAFF
TRBV5-5	TRBJ2-3	CASTRTSGYSTDTQYF
TRBV24-1	TRBJ2-7	CATSLSGYEQYF
TRBV7-9	TRBJ1-1	CASSLNRVGTEAFF
TRBV24-1	TRBJ1-5	CATSDPRTGIGNQPQHF
TRBV4-3	TRBJ2-5	CASSREIPGKQATQYF
TRBV7-9	TRBJ2-7	CASSLLPYEQYF
TRBV9	TRBJ1-2	CASSYEDRPAGGYTF
TRBV7-3	TRBJ2-3	CASSSPTGLAGTDTQYF
TRBV20-1	TRBJ2-1	CSAPPGLGDYNEQFF
TRBV20-1	TRBJ2-3	CSASGSTDTQYF
TRBV18	TRBJ1-4	CASSRQTEKLFF
TRBV7-8	TRBJ2-1	CASSFWGGRGSYNEQFF
TRBV12-3/TRBV12-4	TRBJ1-1	CASSFGGDRAFF
TRBV12-3/TRBV12-4	TRBJ2-3	CASSGGSTDTQYF
TRBV13	TRBJ1-1	CASSFVGRNTEAFF
TRBV20-1	TRBJ2-7	CSGGRNYEQYF
TRBV20-1	TRBJ2-5	CSAIRRIQETQYF
TRBV12-3/TRBV12-4	TRBJ2-7	CASSIQGATYEQYF
TRBV5-1	TRBJ1-1	CASSLTGSGRNTEAFF
TRBV7-2	TRBJ2-5	CASSRQVGQETQYF
TRBV24-1	TRBJ2-1	CATSLRAGNNEQFF
TRBV20-1	TRBJ2-7	CSARDRRTRGLTHEQYF
TRBV4-3	TRBJ1-1	CASSQVSTEAFF
TRBV20-1	TRBJ2-3	CSGLGLAGLTDTQYF
TRBV5-1	TRBJ2-3	CASSLVSGENTQYF
TRBV27	TRBJ2-7	CASSRQGARYEQYF
TRBV12-3/TRBV12-4	TRBJ2-7	CASSRRRQYF
TRBV13	TRBJ1-5	CASSLGPGGGQPQHF
TRBV10-3	TRBJ1-1	CAISESPGANTEAFF
TRBV5-1	TRBJ2-7	CASSLISGPPYEQYF
TRBV9	TRBJ2-7	CASGQDPTSYEQYF
TRBV7-2	TRBJ1-6	CASSYRGGGNSPLHF
TRBV4-1	TRBJ2-1	CASSQGQGIQNEQFF